The 11 T cell receptor beta chains in this list originate from one sample, sequenced in a study of T-cell memory formation after mild COVID-19. TCRdb reprocessed the 5' RACE reads via MiXCR and lists one record per CDR3 protein. The sample has around 320,000 distinct CDR3 sequences; roughly an eighth are singletons. Sequenced material: PBMCs or a T cell subset sorted from them (not recorded which). Receptors were obtained from a man aged 18 to 29 who had mild COVID-19 (a few samples of this study predate the infection). Cell type and time point are not known.

The V and J genes are TRBV5-4 and TRBJ2-2, with 8 nucleotides matching TRBD2. The germline gives CDR1 SGHNT, CDR2 YYREEE (reference sequence). The CDR3 spans 15 residues. Germline trimming cut 2 bases from V and 7 bases from J; bases unmatched to any gene: 7. The chain's CDR3 is CASSFAGGAGGELFF. The CDR3 region has the DNA TGTGCCAGCAGCTTTGCCGGGGGGGCCGGCGGGGAGCTGTTTTTT.

This clonotype was recorded a few times. The genes are TRBV5-5 and TRBJ1-1; D gene uncertain. CDR1 SGHKS and CDR2 YYEKEE come from the germline V gene (reference sequence). V lost 1 base and J 5 bases, leaving 6 bases between the germline ends. The CDR3 totals 12 residues. As DNA, the CDR3 is TGTGCCAGCAGCTTGCTGCCGACTGAAGCTTTCTTT. Translating gives CASSLLPTEAFF.

This clonotype was seen a handful of times. The chain employs TRBV2 and TRBJ2-1; maybe TRBD2 (5 bases). CDR1 is SNHLY and CDR2 is FYNNEI in the germline V gene. Trimming pared 3 bases from V and 3 bases from J, leaving 12 bases between. The CDR3 extends over 15 amino acids. The CDR3 DNA follows: TGTGCCAGCAGTGATAGCCTAGCCCTCTACAATGAGCAGTTCTTC. Translating it yields CASSDSLALYNEQFF.

The V call is TRBV3-1, the J call TRBJ1-1, with TRBD1 as a possible D gene (6 bases). Trimming shortened V by 1 base and J by 3 bases, and 12 bases separated the two germline ends. Germline V CDR1 and CDR2: LGHDT, YNNKEL (reference sequence). The CDR3 spans 15 residues. In DNA, the CDR3 is TGTGCCAGCAGCCAAGCTACAGGGTATGACACTGAAGCTTTCTTT. Translation: CASSQATGYDTEAFF.

V gene TRBV4-1 combines with J gene TRBJ2-7, with D unclear. The length of the CDR3 is 13 residues. Germline V gene sequence: CDR1 MGHRA, CDR2 YSYEKL. V lost 3 bases, J lost 7 bases, and 13 bases lay in between. For the CDR3, the DNA is TGCGCCAGCAGCCAGATCGGGTCCACGGAGCAGTACTTC. Its protein product is CASSQIGSTEQYF.

The gene calls are TRBV6-2 or TRBV6-3 and TRBJ1-1; the D gene is possibly TRBD1 (5 bases). The CDR3 sequence is 15 residues long. The V gene's germline CDR1 is MNHEY and CDR2 SVGEGT. The V and J ends lost 8 bases and 4 bases respectively, with 20 bases between them. CDR3 sequence: CASRQDIEVGTEAFF. For the CDR3, the DNA is TGTGCCAGCCGCCAGGACATCGAAGTTGGCACTGAAGCTTTCTTT.

This clonotype has just a few counts. The chain couples TRBV24-1 to TRBJ2-2, with D perhaps being TRBD1 or TRBD2 (5 bases each). The CDR3 covers 16 residues. The ends were cut back, 4 bases at V and 4 bases at J, with 15 bases in the middle. Germline CDR1 KGHDR, CDR2 SFDVKD. The CDR3 loop is CATSDPAVGATGELFF. In nucleotides, the CDR3 is TGTGCCACCAGTGACCCTGCGGTCGGGGCCACCGGGGAGCTGTTTTTT.

This chain uses TRBV20-1 with TRBJ2-3, with D possibly being TRBD1 (6 bases). Trimming took 4 bases from V and 6 from J, leaving 14 bases between them. Germline CDR1 is DFQATT and CDR2 is SNEGSKA (reference sequence). The CDR3 sequence is 13 residues long. The CDR3 DNA sequence: TGCAGTGCTACAGGGGTTTGGGCCGATACGCAGTATTTT. It translates to CSATGVWADTQYF.

This clonotype has ten or more counts. J is TRBJ2-5 and V is TRBV2, with D unresolved. The CDR3 runs 12 residues. Trimming pared 4 bases from V and 1 base from J, leaving 4 bases between. CDR1 is SNHLY and CDR2 is FYNNEI in the germline V gene. CDR3 nucleotide sequence: TGTGCCAGCAGTGCCTCCCAAGAGACCCAGTACTTC. Encoded protein: CASSASQETQYF. Filled out from reference TRBV2 and TRBJ2-5, the complete variable domain reads EPEVTQTPSHQVTQMGQEVILRCVPISNHLYFYWYRQILGQKVEFLVSFYNNEISEKSEIFDDQFSVERPDGSNFTLKIRSTKLEDSAMYFCASSASQETQYFGPGTRLLVL.

The gene calls are TRBV7-2 and TRBJ2-2, with no clear D. The CDR3 contains 17 residues. CDR1 SGHTA and CDR2 FQGNSA come from the germline V gene. V lost 5 bases to trimming and J lost 8 bases, with 24 bases between them. The chain's CDR3 is CASSPQKVRLSAGELFF. In DNA, the CDR3 is TGTGCCAGCAGCCCCCAAAAGGTCCGGCTATCCGCGGGGGAGCTGTTTTTT. Complete variable domain (other parts from reference TRBV7-2 and TRBJ2-2): GAGVSQSPSNKVTEKGKDVELRCDPISGHTALYWYRQSLGQGLEFLIYFQGNSAPDKSGLPSDRFSAERTGGSVSTLTIQRTQQEDSAVYLCASSPQKVRLSAGELFFGEGSRLTVL.

This clonotype has just a few counts. For the CDR3, the DNA is TGCAGTGCTACAGGACTAGCGGGGCAAGAGACCCAGTACTTC. It translates to CSATGLAGQETQYF. J is TRBJ2-5 and V is TRBV20-1; 12 nucleotides match TRBD2. CDR3 length equals 14 residues. Germline V lookup: CDR1 DFQATT, CDR2 SNEGSKA (reference sequence). The V segment lost 4 bases and the J segment 2 bases; nucleotides outside the gene matches: 2.